Listed below are T cell receptor beta chains from one sample, sequenced in a study of control samples from healthy donors and cancer patients. Libraries were prepared by immunoSEQ multiplex PCR; TCRdb keeps only in-frame clonotypes and omits some of them. Of under 100,000 clones in the sample, 85% to 90% are singletons; the top ten hold about 10%. The sample comprised PBMCs. Source of these receptors: a woman in her fifties or sixties with colorectal cancer. Each CDR3 is given with its conserved first and last residue. The D gene is left open where the match is weak. Expanded clones are given a class, and other clones once, few, many or no size at all.

abundance,len,v_gene,d_gene,j_gene,CDR3nt,CDR3aa
-,15,TRBV2,-,TRBJ2-5,TGTGCCAGCAGTGAGGCAGGGGCCTACCAAGAGACCCAGTACTTC,CASSEAGAYQETQYF
once,15,TRBV2,-,TRBJ1-1,TGTGCCAGCAGTGTACAGGGAAGTGGGAACACTGAAGCTTTCTTT,CASSVQGSGNTEAFF
-,14,TRBV19,TRBD1,TRBJ2-1,TGTGCCAGTAGTTCTACGGACAGGGTCAATGAGCAGTTCTTC,CASSSTDRVNEQFF
-,12,TRBV5-1,-,TRBJ1-5,TGCGCCAGCAGCTTACCTAATCAGCCCCAGCATTTT,CASSLPNQPQHF
-,14,TRBV5-4,-,TRBJ2-5,TGTGCCAGCAGCTTACCTGGACACCAAGAGACCCAGTACTTC,CASSLPGHQETQYF
-,15,TRBV7-2,-,TRBJ2-3,TGTGCCAGCAGCTTAGAGGGGGGGCGCACAGATACGCAGTATTTT,CASSLEGGRTDTQYF
-,14,TRBV19,-,TRBJ2-2,TGTGCCAGTAGGCCCGGGGGCTTCACCGGGGAGCTGTTTTTT,CASRPGGFTGELFF
-,13,TRBV6-1,-,TRBJ1-6,TGTGCCAGCAGTGAACAGATTAATTCACCCCTCCACTTT,CASSEQINSPLHF
-,14,TRBV10-3,TRBD1,TRBJ1-1,TGTGCCATCAGTGGGCAGGGGGTGAACACTGAAGCTTTCTTT,CAISGQGVNTEAFF
-,12,TRBV30,-,TRBJ2-1,TGTGCCTGGAGTCCGACGGGACATGAGCAGTTCTTC,CAWSPTGHEQFF
-,15,TRBV3-1/TRBV3-2,-,TRBJ1-2,TGTGCCAGCAGCCCTGAATCGGGATCCCTATATGGCTACACCTTC,CASSPESGSLYGYTF
-,13,TRBV5-6,TRBD1,TRBJ1-2,TGTGCCAGCAGCTTGGGACAGGGGGATGGCTACACCTTC,CASSLGQGDGYTF
-,13,TRBV19,-,TRBJ1-1,TGTGCCAGTACATCGAGCATAGGGGCTGAAGCTTTCTTT,CASTSSIGAEAFF
-,12,TRBV6-5,TRBD1,TRBJ1-1,TGTGCCAGCAGTTATGGGACAGGGGAGTCTTTCTTT,CASSYGTGESFF
-,15,TRBV2,TRBD1,TRBJ1-1,TGTGCCAGCCTCCCCCTCGGGACAGGGAACACTGAAGCTTTCTTT,CASLPLGTGNTEAFF
-,14,TRBV7-2,-,TRBJ2-3,TGTGCCAGCAGCGCTACCCTCTCAGCGAATACGCAGTATTTT,CASSATLSANTQYF
-,13,TRBV12-3/TRBV12-4,TRBD2,TRBJ2-2,TGTGCCAGCGGGGGGGAGGGTCCCGGGGAGCTGTTTTTT,CASGGEGPGELFF
-,15,TRBV2,-,TRBJ1-5,TGTGCCAGCAATGGCCACGGGCAGCGCAATCAGCCCCAGCATTTT,CASNGHGQRNQPQHF
once,16,TRBV15,TRBD2,TRBJ2-5,TGTGCCACCAGCAGAGCGTCATCGGGGGGACAAGAGACCCAGTACTTC,CATSRASSGGQETQYF
-,16,TRBV5-1,TRBD2,TRBJ2-5,TGCGCCAGCAGCTTCCGACTAGCGGGGTACCAAGAGACCCAGTACTTC,CASSFRLAGYQETQYF
-,15,TRBV4-3,-,TRBJ1-1,TGCGCCAGCAGCCAAGGTTGGCAATTGAACACTGAAGCTTTCTTT,CASSQGWQLNTEAFF
-,12,TRBV10-2,-,TRBJ1-5,TGCGCCAGCAGTCTCGCAGGTGGGCCCCAGCATTTT,CASSLAGGPQHF
-,15,TRBV28,-,TRBJ2-3,TGTGCCAGCAGTTTATTTGGAGCAACCCCAGATACGCAGTATTTT,CASSLFGATPDTQYF
-,14,TRBV6-5,-,TRBJ1-6,TGTGCCAGCAGTTCGGGGGTCTATAATTCACCCCTCCACTTT,CASSSGVYNSPLHF
-,17,TRBV5-1,TRBD2,TRBJ2-5,TGCGCCAGCAGCTTGGGGGGGCTAGCGGGGTCTCAGGAGACCCAGTACTTC,CASSLGGLAGSQETQYF
-,13,TRBV6-5,-,TRBJ2-5,TGTGCCAGCAGGGACACGAACCAAGAGACCCAGTACTTC,CASRDTNQETQYF
-,13,TRBV2,-,TRBJ1-1,TGTGCCAGCAGTGTCGGAGGGAGGGGTGAAGCTTTCTTT,CASSVGGRGEAFF